What follows are 15 T cell receptor beta chains derived from one specimen sequenced in a study of blood T cell repertoires in COVID-19. The assay was immunoSEQ multiplex PCR, and TCRdb's table has in-frame clones only and misses some. There are hundreds of thousands of clones in the sample; 88% occur only once, and roughly 13% lies in the top ten. Sequencing used peripheral blood. The receptors were gathered from a woman in her 50s with COVID-19, enrolled during active disease.

The gene calls are TRBV18 and TRBJ2-5; TRBD2 aligns across 7 bases. CDR1 and CDR2 from the germline V gene are KGHSH and LQKENI. V gave up 3 bases and J gave up 4 bases; unmatched junction bases: 8. The CDR3 totals 15 residues. The CDR3 loop is CASSPTGTTRETQYF. CDR3 nucleotides: TGTGCCAGCTCACCTACCGGGACTACGAGAGAGACCCAGTACTTC.

V and J are TRBV30 and TRBJ2-3; no reliable D call. There are 14 residues in the CDR3. Germline CDR1 GTSNPN, CDR2 SVGIG (reference sequence). V lost 0 bases and J lost 1, with 8 bases in between. CDR3 region: CAWSVEARTDTQYF. The CDR3 DNA follows: TGTGCCTGGAGTGTAGAAGCTCGCACAGATACGCAGTATTTT.

This chain connects TRBV9 to TRBJ2-3; perhaps TRBD2 as D (7 bases). V shed 4 bases and J shed 1 base, with 13 bases lying between them. Germline-derived CDR1 and CDR2 are SGDLS and YYNGEE. CDR3 size: 15 residues. The CDR3 here is CASSPGGGRTDTQYF. The CDR3 nucleotides read TGTGCCAGCAGCCCTGGGGGGGGCCGCACAGATACGCAGTATTTT.

With regard to this clone: Other nucleotide sequences in the sample specify the same CDR3. The chain couples TRBV5-1 to TRBJ1-1, with 8 bases identical to TRBD1. CDR1 SGHRS and CDR2 YFSETQ come from the germline V gene. V was clipped by 5 bases and J by 1 base; unmatched bases: 4. CDR3 length equals 14 residues. Here the CDR3 reads CASSPGGRNTEAFF. The DNA of the CDR3 is TGCGCCAGCAGTCCAGGGGGCCGGAACACTGAAGCTTTCTTT.

The V gene is TRBV3-1 (or the pseudogene TRBV3-2), the J gene TRBJ1-5; D perhaps matches TRBD1 (6 bases). The V and J ends lost 5 bases and 5 bases respectively, with 13 bases between them. CDR3 length: 14 residues. The germline CDR1 and CDR2 sequences are LGHDT and YNNKEL (reference sequence). Here the CDR3 reads CASSYGQRDQPQHF. The DNA of the CDR3 is TGTGCCAGCAGCTACGGACAGAGAGATCAGCCCCAGCATTTT.

The J gene is TRBJ2-7, the V gene TRBV4-1; 11 nucleotides match TRBD1. V shed 2 bases and J 4 bases; nucleotides not matched to a gene: 1. The CDR3 runs 14 residues. Germline values: CDR1 MGHRA, CDR2 YSYEKL. The CDR3 is CASSQRDRGYEQYF. For the CDR3, the DNA is TGCGCCAGCAGCCAAAGGGACAGGGGGTACGAGCAGTACTTC.

The chain is built from TRBV15 and TRBJ1-5; D might be TRBD1 (6 bases). The V end lost 5 bases, the J end lost 6 bases, and 23 bases lay between the germline ends. Germline-derived CDR1 and CDR2 are LNHNV and YYDKDF (reference sequence). There are 17 residues in the CDR3. CDR3 sequence reads: CATSHFRGQRVGQPQHF. As DNA, the CDR3 is TGTGCCACCAGCCATTTCAGGGGTCAGCGCGTCGGTCAGCCCCAGCATTTT. Supplemented by reference TRBV15 and TRBJ1-5, the full variable domain reads DAMVIQNPRYQVTQFGKPVTLSCSQTLNHNVMYWYQQKSSQAPKLLFHYYDKDFNNEADTPDNFQSRRPNTSFCFLDIRSPGLGDTAMYLCATSHFRGQRVGQPQHFGDGTRLSIL.

The chain employs TRBV9 and TRBJ1-1, with 7 bases fitting TRBD1. Trimming took 3 bases from V and 6 from J; bases not matched to a gene: 17. This CDR3 comprises 17 residues. Germline V gene data show CDR1 as SGDLS and CDR2 as YYNGEE. The CDR3 spells CASSGDRAASADSEAFF. The CDR3 DNA reads as TGTGCCAGCAGCGGCGACAGGGCTGCCTCGGCCGACTCTGAAGCTTTCTTT.

This clone was recorded once. The chain has TRBV29-1 and TRBJ1-2; the D is unclear. Germline V CDR1 and CDR2: SQVTM, ANQGSEA. Trimming left V 4 bases short and J 4 bases short, with 10 bases between. This CDR3 spans 12 amino acids. The CDR3 nucleotides read TGCAGCGTTGGTAGTTTCTCCTATGGCTACACCTTC. Amino acids: CSVGSFSYGYTF.

This clone was seen once. The chain couples TRBV5-4 to TRBJ1-2; no firm D call. The CDR3 is 13 residues long. V lost 0 bases and J lost 7, with 10 bases in between. CDR1 is SGHNT, CDR2 YYREEE, per germline (reference sequence). CDR3: CASSLGLEPGYTF. The CDR3 coding sequence is TGTGCCAGCAGCTTGGGACTGGAGCCTGGCTACACCTTC. The full variable domain, its missing parts supplied by reference TRBV5-4 and TRBJ1-2, is ETGVTQSPTHLIKTRGQQVTLRCSSQSGHNTVSWYQQALGQGPQFIFQYYREEENGRGNFPPRFSGLQFPNYSSELNVNALELDDSALYLCASSLGLEPGYTFGSGTRLTVV.

The chain recombines TRBV5-4 with TRBJ2-1; tentative D call: TRBD1 (5 bases). Germline CDR1 and CDR2: SGHNT and YYREEE (reference sequence). V lost 2 bases and J lost 10, with 22 bases in between. There are 16 residues in the CDR3. The CDR3 DNA follows: TGTGCCAGCAGCTTACACTACCAGACTGGGCCAGGGGAGCAGTTCTTC. The encoded protein is CASSLHYQTGPGEQFF.

This chain links TRBV28 with TRBJ2-5; D gene ambiguous. This CDR3 is 12 amino acids long. Germline assignment: CDR1 MDHEN and CDR2 SYDVKM. V lost 5 bases and J lost 5, with 9 bases in between. The CDR3 is CASSRLRETQYF. The CDR3 DNA sequence: TGTGCCAGCAGTAGGTTGAGGGAGACCCAGTACTTC.

The V and J genes are TRBV19 and TRBJ1-2, with TRBD1 identical over 9 bases. This CDR3 is built from 16 residues. Unmatched junction bases numbered 10, after V lost 2 bases and J lost 6 bases. The V gene's germline CDR1 is LNHDA and CDR2 SQIVND (reference sequence). The CDR3 here is CASSIPQGDRGDGYTF. The CDR3 nucleotides read TGTGCCAGTAGTATACCTCAAGGCGACAGGGGGGATGGCTACACCTTC.

This clone showed up just once. The chain employs TRBV5-6 and TRBJ2-7; maybe TRBD2 (6 bases). CDR1 is SGHDT, CDR2 YYEEEE, per germline. The V gene lost 3 bases and the J gene lost 0 bases, with 16 bases spanning the gap. This CDR3 region has 16 residues. The CDR3 DNA sequence: TGTGCCAGCAGCTATCTGGGCGGGGCCAGCTCCTACGAGCAGTACTTC. Translated: CASSYLGGASSYEQYF.

The chain combines TRBV28 with TRBJ2-7; TRBD2 might be the D (5 bases). The V gene's germline CDR1 is MDHEN and CDR2 SYDVKM. V was clipped by 4 bases and J by 5 bases, with 27 bases between them. The length of the CDR3 is 18 residues. The CDR3 is CASSSTRTGIRRFNEQYF. CDR3 bases: TGTGCCAGCAGTTCGACTCGTACCGGGATTCGCCGATTCAACGAGCAGTACTTC.